This entry features one T cell receptor beta chain sequence. Antigen: not known. This sample was included in a study of shared clonotypes between healthy human individuals. Notes on the study in general: Only blood was sampled; tissue repertoires likely differ.

CDR1 and CDR2 (germline): LNHDA, SQIVND (reference sequence). With V trimmed by 4 bases and J by 0 bases, 3 bases remained unmatched. This CDR3 region has 14 residues. In the study's own analysis: Filtering of immunoSEQ junctional sequences could not match full-length read filtering. The repertoire was sequenced with immunoSEQ multiplex PCR; TCRdb's copy has only in-frame clones and lacks some. V and J calls and clone size are as listed in that table; D and trimming were resolved from the DNA. The top ten clones hold approximately 0.13% of a sample with under 2,500,000 clones, under 97% of them seen once.

Sequencing was done on a sample of naive CD4+ T cells sorted from blood. Subset reported: CD45RA+ positively selected. This rearrangement joins TRBV19 to TRBJ2-7; 7 bases agree with TRBD1. The clonotype originates from a man younger than 35 in good health. The CDR3 region has the DNA TGTGCCAGTAGTAACACAGGGGTCTCCTACGAGCAGTACTTC. Translating gives CASSNTGVSYEQYF. Together with reference TRBV19 and TRBJ2-7, the CDR3 gives the full variable domain: DGGITQSPKYLFRKEGQNVTLSCEQNLNHDAMYWYRQDPGQGLRLIYYSQIVNDFQKGDIAEGYSVSREKKESFPLTVTSAQKNPTAFYLCASSNTGVSYEQYFGPGTRLTVT.